These 31 T cell receptor beta chains were all obtained from the same sample, sequenced in a study of cytomegalovirus exposure and HLA in healthy donors. The PCR made use of 60 Vbeta and 13 Jbeta primers. Clones were sequenced by immunoSEQ multiplex PCR, and TCRdb holds only the in-frame ones, with some missing. The sample consists of approximately 59,000 clones, less than 70% of them appearing once. Specimen: PBMCs. Receptor source: a man aged 30 to 39 in good health and CMV-seronegative.

This rearrangement joins TRBV7-3 to TRBJ1-1; D unclear. Trimming left V 0 bases short and J 1 base short, with 6 bases between. Germline lookup yields CDR1 SGHTA and CDR2 FQGTGA. The length of the CDR3 is 14 residues. CDR3 DNA: TGTGCCAGCAGCTTAACACACGAGAACACTGAAGCTTTCTTT. Amino acids: CASSLTHENTEAFF.

This clone was seen only once. The chain couples TRBV6-1 to TRBJ2-7, with TRBD1 identical over 8 bases. The CDR3 runs to 13 residues. Looked up from germline, CDR1 is MNHNS and CDR2 is SASEGT. After removal of 2 bases from V and 6 bases from J, the junction contained 3 bases not matched to a gene. The CDR3 bases are TGTGCCAGCAGTGAACAGGGGGCATTCGAGCAGTACTTC. As protein: CASSEQGAFEQYF.

The CDR3: CARPMGATDTQYF. Written as DNA, the CDR3 is TGTGCCAGGCCAATGGGGGCGACAGATACGCAGTATTTT. The chain recombines TRBV11-2 with TRBJ2-3, with D perhaps matching TRBD1 (6 bases). CDR1 SGHAT and CDR2 FQNNGV come from the germline V gene. With 9 bases removed from V and 3 bases from J, the gap between germline ends came to 13 bases. This CDR3 comprises 13 residues. Based on the CDR3 plus reference TRBV11-2 and TRBJ2-3, the full variable domain is EAGVAQSPRYKIIEKRQSVAFWCNPISGHATLYWYQQILGQGPKLLIQFQNNGVVDDSQLPKDRFSAERLKGVDSTLKIQPAKLEDSAVYLCARPMGATDTQYFGPGTRLTVL.

This sequence joins TRBV2 and TRBJ2-1; 13 nucleotides match TRBD2. Trimming removed 10 bases from V and 0 bases from J; junction bases left unmatched: 15. The CDR3 runs 19 residues. CDR1 is SNHLY, CDR2 FYNNEI, per germline. The CDR3 protein is CAILRTGTSGASSYNEQFF. CDR3 in DNA: TGTGCCATCTTGCGGACCGGGACTAGCGGGGCGAGCTCCTACAATGAGCAGTTCTTC. The full variable domain, its missing parts supplied by reference TRBV2 and TRBJ2-1, is EPEVTQTPSHQVTQMGQEVILRCVPISNHLYFYWYRQILGQKVEFLVSFYNNEISEKSEIFDDQFSVERPDGSNFTLKIRSTKLEDSAMYFCAILRTGTSGASSYNEQFFGPGTRLTVL.

V is TRBV15 and J is TRBJ2-5, with D maybe TRBD2 (7 bases). Trimming pared 0 bases from V and 3 bases from J, leaving 11 bases between. Germline loops: CDR1 LNHNV, CDR2 YYDKDF (reference sequence). The CDR3 is 15 residues long. CDR3 in DNA: TGTGCCACCAGCAGAGAGGGGGGGGCCAAAGAGACCCAGTACTTC. As protein: CATSREGGAKETQYF.

This chain joins TRBV29-1 and TRBJ1-5; no firm D call. Germline CDR1 is SQVTM and CDR2 is ANQGSEA. V shed 4 bases and J shed 1 base, with 5 bases lying between them. The CDR3 has 12 residues. The CDR3: CSVGASNQPQHF. The CDR3 nucleotides are TGCAGCGTTGGGGCAAGCAATCAGCCCCAGCATTTT.

The sample holds a few counts of this clone. V gene TRBV11-1 combines with J gene TRBJ1-1; D is uncertain. Trimming removed 2 bases from V and 1 base from J, with 8 bases in between. In germline, CDR1 is SGHAT, CDR2 FQDESV (reference sequence). This CDR3 is 14 amino acids long. DNA for the CDR3: TGTGCCAGCAGCTTATTCCTACCGAACACTGAAGCTTTCTTT. Protein sequence: CASSLFLPNTEAFF.

The CDR3 region is CASHQLVTEQFF. The CDR3 DNA reads TGTGCCAGCCACCAACTAGTCACTGAGCAGTTCTTC. This sequence joins TRBV27 and TRBJ2-1; a possible D gene is TRBD2 (5 bases). Between the trimmed V and J ends, which lost 8 bases and 9 bases, there was a span of 14 bases. The CDR3 length is 12 residues. From germline, CDR1 is MNHEY and CDR2 SMNVEV (reference sequence).

The rearrangement uses TRBV5-1 and TRBJ2-2, with TRBD1 matching over 8 bases. This CDR3 is built from 14 residues. The V segment lost 3 bases and the J segment 7 bases; nucleotides outside the gene matches: 5. The germline gives CDR1 SGHRS, CDR2 YFSETQ. CDR3 nucleotide sequence: TGCGCCAGCAGCTCGACAGGGGTGGACGGGGAGCTGTTTTTT. As protein: CASSSTGVDGELFF. Together with reference TRBV5-1 and TRBJ2-2, the CDR3 gives the full variable domain: KAGVTQTPRYLIKTRGQQVTLSCSPISGHRSVSWYQQTPGQGLQFLFEYFSETQRNKGNFPGRFSGRQFSNSRSEMNVSTLELGDSALYLCASSSTGVDGELFFGEGSRLTVL.

This clone was detected only a few times. The chain combines TRBV4-1 with TRBJ2-3, with a weak D call TRBD2 (6 bases). The CDR3 has 18 amino acids. The V and J ends lost 2 bases and 0 bases respectively, with 18 bases between them. Germline V lookup: CDR1 MGHRA, CDR2 YSYEKL. Here the CDR3 reads CASSQNAGTSTSTDTQYF. CDR3 sequence (DNA): TGCGCCAGCAGCCAAAACGCCGGGACTTCAACTAGCACAGATACGCAGTATTTT.

V usage is TRBV4-1 and J usage is TRBJ1-2; D may be TRBD1 (6 bases). This CDR3 is 20 amino acids long. Germline lookup yields CDR1 MGHRA and CDR2 YSYEKL. The V gene lost 0 bases and the J gene lost 4 bases, with 27 bases spanning the gap. The CDR3 DNA follows: TGCGCCAGCAGCCAAGATTGGAACAGGGTTTTGATAGATTCGGGCTATGGCTACACCTTC. Translation: CASSQDWNRVLIDSGYGYTF.

The chain employs TRBV18 and TRBJ1-1; the match to TRBD1 covers 7 bases. This CDR3 has 14 amino acids. The trim removed 4 bases at V and 2 bases at J, leaving 4 bases unmatched. Germline CDR1 and CDR2: KGHSH and LQKENI. DNA of the CDR3: TGTGCCAGCTCACAAAACAGGGGTAACACTGAAGCTTTCTTT. This codes for CASSQNRGNTEAFF.

The chain recombines TRBV4-1 with TRBJ2-3, with 10 bases identical to TRBD2. CDR3 length: 17 amino acids. Germline CDR1 MGHRA, CDR2 YSYEKL. V gave up 1 base and J gave up 6 bases; unmatched junction bases: 10. The CDR3 here is CASSQVGLAGAQDTQYF. Here the CDR3 DNA reads TGCGCCAGCAGCCAAGTCGGGCTAGCGGGGGCCCAGGATACGCAGTATTTT.

V is TRBV27 and J is TRBJ1-6, with D possibly being TRBD1 (5 bases). Deletions cut 2 bases from V and 10 bases from J, with 12 bases between. This CDR3 has 14 amino acids. Germline CDR1 and CDR2: MNHEY and SMNVEV (reference sequence). CDR3 DNA: TGTGCCAGCAGTTTAGAGGATGGGGGGTCACCCCTCCACTTT. Encoded protein: CASSLEDGGSPLHF.

The chain recombines TRBV11-3 with TRBJ2-4; maybe TRBD2 (6 bases). Trimming took off 2 bases at V and 9 bases at J, with 14 bases between the two ends. Looked up from germline, CDR1 is SGHNT and CDR2 is YENEEA. The CDR3 contains 14 residues. The CDR3 spells CASSLKGGIGIQYF. CDR3 in DNA: TGTGCCAGCAGCTTAAAGGGAGGAATTGGCATTCAGTACTTC. The variable domain in full, with the rest retrieved from reference TRBV11-3 and TRBJ2-4, is EAGVVQSPRYKIIEKKQPVAFWCNPISGHNTLYWYLQNLGQGPELLIRYENEEAVDDSQLPKDRFSAERLKGVDSTLKIQPAELGDSAVYLCASSLKGGIGIQYFGAGTRLSVL.

The V and J genes are TRBV2 and TRBJ1-1; D might be TRBD1 (6 bases). The CDR3 runs to 14 residues. CDR1 is SNHLY and CDR2 is FYNNEI in the germline V gene. The V end was cut by 4 bases, the J end by 1 base, with 10 bases between. The CDR3 DNA sequence: TGTGCCAGCAGTGCTTGGACAGAGAACACTGAAGCTTTCTTT. Its protein product is CASSAWTENTEAFF.

This clone was counted between two and nine times. The chain employs TRBV7-9 and TRBJ1-6; D possibly corresponds to TRBD1 (5 bases). Trimming left V 5 bases short and J 5 bases short, with 10 bases between. Germline CDR1 and CDR2: SEHNR and FQNEAQ (reference sequence). CDR3 length equals 14 residues. This chain's CDR3 is CASSVDSDNSPLHF. CDR3 in DNA: TGTGCCAGCAGCGTAGACAGTGATAATTCACCCCTCCACTTT.

This clone has more than one count but fewer than ten. This sequence joins TRBV7-9 and TRBJ1-2; D uncertain. This CDR3 is built from 14 residues. Trimming took 1 base from V and 2 from J, leaving 8 bases between them. Germline V gene data show CDR1 as SEHNR and CDR2 as FQNEAQ (reference sequence). DNA for the CDR3: TGTGCCAGCAGCTTAGGGTCGGGGAACTATGGCTACACCTTC. The encoded protein is CASSLGSGNYGYTF.

The V gene is TRBV5-1, the J gene TRBJ2-5; 12 bases map to TRBD2. Germline lookup yields CDR1 SGHRS and CDR2 YFSETQ. V trimming: 3 bases; J trimming: 2 bases; junction bases outside the gene matches: 5. The CDR3 is made up of 16 amino acids. CDR3 loop: CASSYPSGGGQETQYF. DNA of the CDR3: TGCGCCAGCAGCTATCCTAGCGGGGGGGGTCAAGAGACCCAGTACTTC.

This clone was observed a single time. This chain links TRBV11-1 with TRBJ2-5; D might be TRBD2 (7 bases). Germline CDR1 is SGHAT and CDR2 is FQDESV (reference sequence). The CDR3 loop spans 13 amino acids. V lost 7 bases to trimming and J lost 7 bases, with 16 bases between them. CDR3: CASNEGGLRTQYF. As DNA, the CDR3 is TGTGCCAGCAACGAGGGGGGGTTAAGGACCCAGTACTTC.

The V call is TRBV7-8, the J call TRBJ2-5; 7 bases align to TRBD1. Germline assignment: CDR1 SGHVS and CDR2 FQNEAQ. CDR3 size: 15 residues. With V trimmed by 5 bases and J by 2 bases, 8 bases remained unmatched. The CDR3 DNA reads TGTGCCAGCAGCCCCGGGACAGTAAATCAAGAGACCCAGTACTTC. It codes for CASSPGTVNQETQYF.

In its sample, this clone was seen a few times. The chain combines TRBV7-9 with TRBJ2-1; D is ambiguous. The CDR3 runs to 14 residues. The germline V and J ends were trimmed by 0 bases and 7 bases, with 10 bases remaining between them. Per germline, CDR1 SEHNR and CDR2 FQNEAQ (reference sequence). The CDR3 reads CASSLARLLNEQFF. CDR3 DNA: TGTGCCAGCAGCTTAGCGCGTCTATTGAATGAGCAGTTCTTC.

This rearrangement joins TRBV14 to TRBJ1-5; D remains unclear. The CDR3 loop spans 12 amino acids. Germline CDR1 is SGHDN and CDR2 is FVKESK. Trimming took 6 bases from V and 7 from J, leaving 10 bases between them. CDR3 protein: CASSRGEQPQHF. The CDR3 DNA sequence: TGTGCCAGCAGTCGTGGGGAGCAGCCCCAGCATTTT.

The chain uses TRBV11-2 and TRBJ1-1; the match to TRBD1 covers 8 bases. V was pared by 3 bases and J by 8 bases, with 2 bases of the junction left unmatched. Germline CDR1 SGHAT, CDR2 FQNNGV. This CDR3 contains 12 residues. The CDR3, as DNA: TGTGCCAGCAGCTTGTGGACAGGGGAAGCTTTCTTT. Amino acid sequence: CASSLWTGEAFF.

Comments on this clone: Other DNA sequences within the sample encode an identical CDR3. The J gene is TRBJ1-2, the V gene TRBV29-1; no reliable D call. The CDR3 spans 16 residues. Germline V CDR1 and CDR2: SQVTM, ANQGSEA. With 3 bases removed from V and 0 bases from J, the gap between germline ends came to 17 bases. Here the CDR3 DNA reads TGCAGCGTTGAGAAATTCCGGGATATTCCTAACTATGGCTACACCTTC. Translating gives CSVEKFRDIPNYGYTF.

This clone was seen a few times. The chain links TRBV5-6 to TRBJ2-7; D possibly corresponds to TRBD2 (5 bases). The CDR3 loop spans 14 amino acids. The V gene's germline CDR1 is SGHDT and CDR2 YYEEEE. Trimming removed 3 bases from V and 0 bases from J, with 10 bases in between. The CDR3 DNA is TGTGCCAGCAGCTCCGGACTGAACTCCTACGAGCAGTACTTC. It encodes CASSSGLNSYEQYF.

The CDR3 protein is CASSPRDSSTDTQYF. Here the CDR3 DNA reads TGTGCCAGCAGCCCACGGGACAGTAGCACAGATACGCAGTATTTT. The J gene is TRBJ2-3, the V gene TRBV7-9; 7 bases align to TRBD1. Per the germline V gene, CDR1 is SEHNR and CDR2 is FQNEAQ (reference sequence). The V segment lost 5 bases and the J segment 0 bases; nucleotides outside the gene matches: 5. The CDR3 length is 15 residues.

The chain joins TRBV30 to TRBJ2-6, with 11 bases matching TRBD2. CDR3 length: 17 residues. Trimming took 7 bases from V and 0 from J; bases not matched to a gene: 8. The germline CDR1 and CDR2 sequences are GTSNPN and SVGIG (reference sequence). Written as DNA, the CDR3 is TGTGCCTTCACTAGCGGGGGAGCACCCTCTGGGGCCAACGTCCTGACTTTC. Translating gives CAFTSGGAPSGANVLTF.

The chain employs TRBV9 and TRBJ2-5; 8 bases are shared with TRBD2. V lost 0 bases, J lost 2 bases, and 6 bases stayed unmatched. The germline CDR1 and CDR2 sequences are SGDLS and YYNGEE. The CDR3 spans 16 residues. In DNA, the CDR3 is TGTGCCAGCAGCGTAGATGCGGGGGGACGGCAAGAGACCCAGTACTTC. This sequence encodes CASSVDAGGRQETQYF.

The chain carries TRBV5-1 and TRBJ2-7; 8 bases match TRBD1. The length of the CDR3 is 13 residues. V was clipped by 4 bases and J by 7 bases; unmatched bases: 7. Per germline, CDR1 SGHRS and CDR2 YFSETQ. This CDR3 is CASSTDRAREQYF. The CDR3 nucleotides are TGCGCCAGCAGCACGGACAGGGCCAGGGAGCAGTACTTC.

This rearrangement joins TRBV12-5 to TRBJ2-7; 10 positions match TRBD2. Germline-derived CDR1 and CDR2 are LGHNT and FRNRAP. Germline trimming cut 5 bases from V and 0 bases from J; bases unmatched to any gene: 4. The CDR3 runs to 15 residues. CDR3: CASGPRTSGSYEQYF. The CDR3 DNA is TGTGCTAGTGGTCCCAGGACTAGCGGCTCCTACGAGCAGTACTTC.